The clone carrying this T cell receptor beta chain was seen more than once but under ten times. The antigen remains undetermined. Data came from immunoSEQ multiplex PCR; TCRdb stores just in-frame clones and leaves some out. The top ten hold 4% to 5.5% of the sample, which has 150,000 to 200,000 clones, more than 85% seen once. The sample is drawn from a study of T cell responses to AZD1222 COVID-19 vaccine. General observations from the study: Repertoires were sampled only after the peak T cell response. Close to half of spike-specific TCRs reportedly recognize unmutated variant regions. Spike was spanned by vaccine-associated CD4 TCRs, with dominance at 160-218 and 743-854. Rises in breadth and depth of Spike-specific TCRs came after two AZD1222 doses.

This CDR3 has 16 amino acids. Trimming left V 3 bases short and J 4 bases short, with 15 bases between. Germline V lookup: CDR1 MGHDK, CDR2 SYGVNS. The rearrangement uses TRBV25-1 and TRBJ2-2; D gene ambiguous. The source material was peripheral blood, sampled on day 0 of AZD1222 vaccination. The receptor was isolated from an adult in good health. DNA of the CDR3: TGTGCCAGCAGTGATCTGACACCACGTGGCACCGGGGAGCTGTTTTTT. Its protein product is CASSDLTPRGTGELFF.